The clone carrying this TCR beta chain has more than one count but fewer than ten. Its antigen is undetermined. Study results and limitations: Tumor Tregs overlapped most with tumor, then blood, naive CD4+ cells.

After constant-region reverse-primer amplification, full-length variable regions underwent semi-nested PCR with Nested Universal Primer A. TCRdb fed the 5' RACE reads into MiXCR, producing one record per CDR3 protein. This sample has 62,000 or so distinct CDR3 sequences, with 22% found just once. Germline V gene data show CDR1 as MGHDK and CDR2 as SYGVNS. CDR3 length equals 14 residues. V was shortened by 6 bases and J by 4 bases, with 12 bases between the two germline ends. This sequence joins TRBV25-1 and TRBJ1-4; maybe TRBD1 (5 bases). Input material: memory CD4+ T cells sorted from a lymph node. Subset given: memory CD4+ T cells, CD4+CD45RO+CD25-. This TCR derives from a female donor with breast cancer. CDR3: CASSSGTGNEKLFF. The CDR3 nucleotides are TGTGCCAGCAGCTCCGGGACGGGTAATGAAAAACTGTTTTTT.